This T cell receptor (beta chain) was identified during a study of beta chain features in type 1 diabetes. After removal of 0 bases from V and 5 bases from J, the junction contained 4 bases not matched to a gene. CDR3 length: 15 residues. Germline CDR1 is ENHRY and CDR2 is SYGVKD. Every bit of the isolated RNA underwent reverse transcription, so sequencing read expressed TCRB transcripts. TCRdb keeps only in-frame clones here, not all; method: immunoSEQ multiplex PCR. The table includes roughly 700,000 clones, around 15% detected once. Notes on the study in general: The study found moderately but significantly shorter TCRB CDR3s in all four CD4+ subsets of Type 1 diabetes patients. A pattern of fewer insertions and more deletions at VDJ junctions was seen in type 1 diabetes patients. cDNA-based sequencing might over-represent cells highly expressing TCR.

About 120 mL of blood, on average, came from one heparinised draw per donor. A CD45RO/CCR7/CD25/CD127/CD95/CD27 panel sorted naive, central memory, regulatory and stem cell-like memory CD4+ cells. For this clone: The antigen remains unidentified.

Specimen: naive CD4+ T cells from blood. This receptor was taken from a man aged 18 to 30 with type 1 diabetes. V gene TRBV10-3 combines with J gene TRBJ2-7; 10 nucleotides match TRBD2. CDR3 protein: CAISESLAGLDEQYF. In DNA form, the CDR3 reads TGTGCCATCAGTGAGTCACTAGCGGGGCTCGACGAGCAGTACTTC.